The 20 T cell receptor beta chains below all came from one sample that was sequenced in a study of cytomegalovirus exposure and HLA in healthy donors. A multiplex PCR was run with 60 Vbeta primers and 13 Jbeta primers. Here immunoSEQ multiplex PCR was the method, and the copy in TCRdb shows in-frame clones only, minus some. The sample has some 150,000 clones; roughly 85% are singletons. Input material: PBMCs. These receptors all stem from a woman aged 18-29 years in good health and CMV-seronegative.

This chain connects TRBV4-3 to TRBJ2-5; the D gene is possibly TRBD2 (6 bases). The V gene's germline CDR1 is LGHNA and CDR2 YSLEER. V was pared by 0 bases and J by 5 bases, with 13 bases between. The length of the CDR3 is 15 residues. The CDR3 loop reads CASSQETAEGETQYF. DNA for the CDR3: TGCGCCAGCAGCCAAGAGACCGCGGAGGGGGAGACCCAGTACTTC.

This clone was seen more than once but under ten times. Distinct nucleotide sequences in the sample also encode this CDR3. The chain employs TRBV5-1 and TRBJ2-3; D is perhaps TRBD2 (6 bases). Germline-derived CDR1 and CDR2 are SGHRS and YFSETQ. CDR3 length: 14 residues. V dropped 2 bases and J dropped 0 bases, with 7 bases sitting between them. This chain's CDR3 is CASSFSGSTDTQYF. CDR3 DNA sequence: TGCGCCAGCAGCTTCAGCGGGAGCACAGATACGCAGTATTTT. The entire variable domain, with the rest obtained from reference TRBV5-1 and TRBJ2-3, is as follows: KAGVTQTPRYLIKTRGQQVTLSCSPISGHRSVSWYQQTPGQGLQFLFEYFSETQRNKGNFPGRFSGRQFSNSRSEMNVSTLELGDSALYLCASSFSGSTDTQYFGPGTRLTVL.

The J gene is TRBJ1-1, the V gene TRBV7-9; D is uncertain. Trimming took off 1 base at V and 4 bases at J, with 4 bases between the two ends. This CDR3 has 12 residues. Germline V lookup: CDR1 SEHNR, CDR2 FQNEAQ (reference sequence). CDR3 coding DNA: TGTGCCAGCAGCTTAGGTCTCACTGAAGCTTTCTTT. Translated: CASSLGLTEAFF.

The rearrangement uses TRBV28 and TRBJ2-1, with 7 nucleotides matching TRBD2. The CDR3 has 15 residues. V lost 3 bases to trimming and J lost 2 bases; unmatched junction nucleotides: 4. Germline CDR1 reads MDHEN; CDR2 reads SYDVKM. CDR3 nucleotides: TGTGCCAGCAGTTTCGGGGGGTCCCCCTACAATGAGCAGTTCTTC. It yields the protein CASSFGGSPYNEQFF. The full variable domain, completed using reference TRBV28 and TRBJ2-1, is DVKVTQSSRYLVKRTGEKVFLECVQDMDHENMFWYRQDPGLGLRLIYFSYDVKMKEKGDIPEGYSVSREKKERFSLILESASTNQTSMYLCASSFGGSPYNEQFFGPGTRLTVL.

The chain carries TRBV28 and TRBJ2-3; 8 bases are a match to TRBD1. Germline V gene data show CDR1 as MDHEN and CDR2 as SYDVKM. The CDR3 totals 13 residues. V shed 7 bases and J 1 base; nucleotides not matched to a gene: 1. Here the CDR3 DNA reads TGTGCCAGCAAGACAGGGGGCACAGATACGCAGTATTTT. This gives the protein CASKTGGTDTQYF.

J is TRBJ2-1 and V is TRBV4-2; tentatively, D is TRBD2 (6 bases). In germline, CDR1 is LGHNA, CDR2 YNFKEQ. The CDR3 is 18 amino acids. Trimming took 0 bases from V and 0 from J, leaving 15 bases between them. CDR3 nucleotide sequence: TGTGCCAGCAGCCAAGAATCTGAAGGACTATTCTCCTACAATGAGCAGTTCTTC. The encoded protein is CASSQESEGLFSYNEQFF.

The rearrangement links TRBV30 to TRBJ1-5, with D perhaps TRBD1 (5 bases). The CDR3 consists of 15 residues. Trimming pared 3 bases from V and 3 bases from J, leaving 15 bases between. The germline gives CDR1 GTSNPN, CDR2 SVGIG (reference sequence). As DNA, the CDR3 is TGTGCCTGGAGCCACTTCGGGACTCCCAATCAGCCCCAGCATTTT. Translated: CAWSHFGTPNQPQHF.

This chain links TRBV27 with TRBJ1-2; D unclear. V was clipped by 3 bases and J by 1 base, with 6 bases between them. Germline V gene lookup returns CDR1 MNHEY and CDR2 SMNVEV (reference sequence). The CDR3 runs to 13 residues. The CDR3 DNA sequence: TGTGCCAGCAGTTTGCAGATTAACTATGGCTACACCTTC. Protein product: CASSLQINYGYTF.

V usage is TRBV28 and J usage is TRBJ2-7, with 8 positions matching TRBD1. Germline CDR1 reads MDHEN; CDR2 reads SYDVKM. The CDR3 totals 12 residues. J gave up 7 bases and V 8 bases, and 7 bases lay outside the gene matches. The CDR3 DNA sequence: TGTGCCAGCGGACAGGGAAAAGTGGAGCAGTACTTC. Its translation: CASGQGKVEQYF. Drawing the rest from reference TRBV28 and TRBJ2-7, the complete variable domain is DVKVTQSSRYLVKRTGEKVFLECVQDMDHENMFWYRQDPGLGLRLIYFSYDVKMKEKGDIPEGYSVSREKKERFSLILESASTNQTSMYLCASGQGKVEQYFGPGTRLTVT.

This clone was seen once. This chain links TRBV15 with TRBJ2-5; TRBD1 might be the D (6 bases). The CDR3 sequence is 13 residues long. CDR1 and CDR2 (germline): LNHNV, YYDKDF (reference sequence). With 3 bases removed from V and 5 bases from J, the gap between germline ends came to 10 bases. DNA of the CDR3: TGTGCCACCAGCAGGGACAGCGGCGAGACCCAGTACTTC. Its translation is CATSRDSGETQYF.

CDR3 coding DNA: TGTGCCAGCAGCCCTCGACAGGGGGCCGGCGGGGAGCTGTTTTTT. This translates into CASSPRQGAGGELFF. J is TRBJ2-2 and V is TRBV7-2; 10 bases map to TRBD1. V lost 5 bases to trimming and J lost 7 bases; unmatched junction nucleotides: 7. Germline CDR1 is SGHTA and CDR2 is FQGNSA. The CDR3 is 15 residues long.

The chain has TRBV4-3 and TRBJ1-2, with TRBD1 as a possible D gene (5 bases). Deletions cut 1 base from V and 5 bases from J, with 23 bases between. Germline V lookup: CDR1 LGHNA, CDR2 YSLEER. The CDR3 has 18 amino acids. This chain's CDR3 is CASSQAPALGDREYGYTF. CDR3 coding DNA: TGCGCCAGCAGCCAAGCCCCTGCCCTAGGGGATAGGGAATATGGCTACACCTTC.

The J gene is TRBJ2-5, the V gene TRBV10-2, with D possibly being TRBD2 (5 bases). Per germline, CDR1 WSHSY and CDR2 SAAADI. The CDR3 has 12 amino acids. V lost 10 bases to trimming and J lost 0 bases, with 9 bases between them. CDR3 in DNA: TGCGCCACCCGGCGGGACCAAGAGACCCAGTACTTC. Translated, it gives CATRRDQETQYF.

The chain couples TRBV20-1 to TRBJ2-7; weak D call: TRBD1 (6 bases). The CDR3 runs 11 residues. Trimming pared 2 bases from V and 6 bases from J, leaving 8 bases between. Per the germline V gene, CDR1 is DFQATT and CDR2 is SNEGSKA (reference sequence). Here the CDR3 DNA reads TGCAGTGCTAGATGGGGGCGCGAGCAGTACTTC. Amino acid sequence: CSARWGREQYF.

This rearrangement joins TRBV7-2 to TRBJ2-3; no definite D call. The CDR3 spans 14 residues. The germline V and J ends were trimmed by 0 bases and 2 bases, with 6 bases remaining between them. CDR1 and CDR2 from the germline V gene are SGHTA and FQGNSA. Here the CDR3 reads CASSLAGSTDTQYF. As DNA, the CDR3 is TGTGCCAGCAGCTTAGCGGGCTCCACAGATACGCAGTATTTT.

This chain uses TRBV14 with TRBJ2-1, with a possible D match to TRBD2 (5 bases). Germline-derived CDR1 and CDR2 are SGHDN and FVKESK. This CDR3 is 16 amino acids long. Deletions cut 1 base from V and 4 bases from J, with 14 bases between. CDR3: CASSQVEGLGYNEQFF. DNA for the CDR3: TGTGCCAGCAGCCAAGTTGAGGGTCTTGGGTACAATGAGCAGTTCTTC.

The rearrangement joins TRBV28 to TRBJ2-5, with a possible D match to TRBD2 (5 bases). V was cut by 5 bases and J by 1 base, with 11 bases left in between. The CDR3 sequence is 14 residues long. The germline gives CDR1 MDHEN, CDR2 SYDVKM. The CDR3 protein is CASSEAGTQETQYF. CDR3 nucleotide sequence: TGTGCCAGCAGTGAGGCGGGTACCCAAGAGACCCAGTACTTC.

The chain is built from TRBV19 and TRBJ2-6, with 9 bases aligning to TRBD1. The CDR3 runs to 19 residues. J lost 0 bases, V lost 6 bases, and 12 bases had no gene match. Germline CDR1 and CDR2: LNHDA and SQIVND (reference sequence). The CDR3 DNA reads TGTGCCAGTAGAGAACCCCTCGGACAGGGGTACTCTGGGGCCAACGTCCTGACTTTC. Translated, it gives CASREPLGQGYSGANVLTF.

The CDR3 loop reads CASSLVGGTTDTQYF. The DNA of the CDR3 is TGTGCCAGCAGCTTAGTGGGAGGGACCACAGATACGCAGTATTTT. J is TRBJ2-3 and V is TRBV7-2; 7 bases agree with TRBD2. The CDR3 totals 15 residues. Trimming cost V 1 base and J 2 bases; bases outside gene matches: 3. Germline loops: CDR1 SGHTA, CDR2 FQGNSA.

The CDR3 sequence is CSVSRGGRNTEAFF. The CDR3 coding sequence is TGCAGCGTTTCCCGGGGGGGTAGAAACACTGAAGCTTTCTTT. The chain combines TRBV29-1 with TRBJ1-1; D might be TRBD1 (5 bases). CDR3 length equals 14 residues. In germline, CDR1 is SQVTM, CDR2 ANQGSEA. V lost 5 bases and J lost 2, with 15 bases in between.